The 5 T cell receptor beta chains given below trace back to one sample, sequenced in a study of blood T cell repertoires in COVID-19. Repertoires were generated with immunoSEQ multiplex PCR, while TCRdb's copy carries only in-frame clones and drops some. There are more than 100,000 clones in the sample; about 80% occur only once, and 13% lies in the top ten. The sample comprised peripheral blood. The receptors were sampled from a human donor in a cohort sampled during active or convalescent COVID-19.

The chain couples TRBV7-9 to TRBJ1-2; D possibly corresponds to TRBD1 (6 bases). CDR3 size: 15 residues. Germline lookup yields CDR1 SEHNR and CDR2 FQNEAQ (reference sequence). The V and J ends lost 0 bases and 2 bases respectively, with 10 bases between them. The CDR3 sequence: CASSLAGGGNYGYTF. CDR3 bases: TGTGCCAGCAGCTTAGCGGGAGGGGGGAACTATGGCTACACCTTC.

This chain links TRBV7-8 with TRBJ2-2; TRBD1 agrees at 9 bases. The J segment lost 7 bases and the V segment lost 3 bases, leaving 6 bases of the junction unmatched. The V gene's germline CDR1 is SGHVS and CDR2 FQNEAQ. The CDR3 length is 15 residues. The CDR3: CASSFWDREDGELFF. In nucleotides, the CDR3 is TGTGCCAGCAGCTTCTGGGACAGGGAAGACGGGGAGCTGTTTTTT.

CDR3: CASSKPGGDAGELFF. The CDR3 coding sequence is TGTGCCAGCAGCAAGCCAGGCGGGGATGCCGGGGAGCTGTTTTTT. V usage is TRBV5-6 and J usage is TRBJ2-2; a possible D gene is TRBD2 (6 bases). Between the trimmed V and J ends, which lost 4 bases and 6 bases, there was a span of 16 bases. The CDR3 is 15 residues long. Germline CDR1 reads SGHDT; CDR2 reads YYEEEE.

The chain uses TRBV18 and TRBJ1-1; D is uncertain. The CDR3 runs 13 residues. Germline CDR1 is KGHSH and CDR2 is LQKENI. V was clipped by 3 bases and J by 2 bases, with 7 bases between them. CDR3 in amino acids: CASSPTPNTEAFF. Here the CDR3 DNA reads TGTGCCAGCTCACCGACACCCAACACTGAAGCTTTCTTT.

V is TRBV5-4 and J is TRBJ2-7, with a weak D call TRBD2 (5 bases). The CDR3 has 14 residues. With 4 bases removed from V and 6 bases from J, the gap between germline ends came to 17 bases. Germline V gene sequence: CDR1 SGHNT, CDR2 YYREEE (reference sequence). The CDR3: CASSRSRRESEQYF. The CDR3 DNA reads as TGTGCCAGCAGCCGATCCAGACGGGAATCCGAGCAGTACTTC.